Detailed here is one T cell receptor beta chain. This sample was taken from a study of blood T cells in healthy people across ages. CDR3 length: 13 residues. With 8 bases removed from V and 7 bases from J, the gap between germline ends came to 20 bases. The germline V gene encodes CDR1 DFQATT and CDR2 SNEGSKA (reference sequence). For the second PCR, which ran for 7 to 11 cycles, a sample-barcoded 5' primer and a J-beta primer mix were used. TCRdb redid the calling of the 5' RACE reads with MiXCR, one entry per CDR3 protein. The repertoire holds fewer than 1,000,000 distinct CDR3 sequences, 40% to 50% seen once, with roughly 19% in the top ten.

Input material: blood. The genes are TRBV20-1 and TRBJ1-1, with a possible D match to TRBD1 (5 bases). This clonotype was sampled from a man aged 60 to 75 in good health. In DNA form, the CDR3 reads TGCAGTACTCGGAGGGGATCGGTGGTTGAAGCTTTCTTT. This codes for CSTRRGSVVEAFF.